This TCR beta chain originates from a study of beta chain features in type 1 diabetes. Study-wide background: The study found patients and healthy donors alike in age, gender and cell yields. Study-level results: Moderate but significant shortening of TCRB CDR3s was recorded in all four CD4+ subsets from Type 1 diabetes patients. Reduced insertions and increased deletions marked VDJ junctions in type 1 diabetes patients.

A word on this clone: Its antigen remains unidentified.

This CDR3 spans 13 amino acids. V lost 3 bases and J lost 0, with 7 bases in between. The germline V gene has CDR1 SQVTM and CDR2 ANQGSEA. Sorted populations all had greater than 95% purity. The whole isolated RNA underwent reverse transcription, so sequencing captured expressed TCRB transcripts. Sequenced by immunoSEQ multiplex PCR; TCRdb stores in-frame clones only, minus some. The table records around 250,000 clones, over 20% of them present only once. Input material: naive CD4+ T cells from blood. V is TRBV29-1 and J is TRBJ2-3; D not resolved. This clonotype originated in a woman between 35 and 50 years old with type 1 diabetes. CDR3 DNA sequence: TGCAGCGTTGAGTGGCAGAGCACAGATACGCAGTATTTT. Protein: CSVEWQSTDTQYF.